Included here is one TCR beta chain sequence, with context. Its antigen is unidentified. Amplification used 60 Vbeta primers and 13 Jbeta primers. TCRdb keeps only in-frame clones here, not all; method: immunoSEQ multiplex PCR. The table has 130,000 or so clones, over 75% seen once. The sample belongs to a study of cytomegalovirus exposure and HLA in healthy donors. Study-wide results and limits: With later analysis, a missense DCLRE1C variant became linked to TCR beta V- and J-gene trimming. Cytomegalovirus association was assigned to more than 150 TCR beta chains.

The CDR3 has 15 amino acids. Germline assignment: CDR1 SGHAT and CDR2 FQNNGV. With 3 bases removed from V and 5 bases from J, the gap between germline ends came to 11 bases. Each donor was healthy, and each was a bone marrow donor. The TCR sequence derives from a woman younger than 35 in good health and CMV-seronegative. The V gene is TRBV11-2, the J gene TRBJ1-6; tentative D call: TRBD1 (5 bases). Sample: PBMCs. The CDR3: CASSLAGRNNSPLHF. CDR3 in DNA: TGTGCCAGCAGCTTGGCGGGACGGAATAATTCACCCCTCCACTTT.